The clone carrying this T cell receptor beta chain has ten or more counts. Its antigen is undetermined. One junction end does not reproduce the germline sequence, and a read error may be involved. As it was prepared, the TCRbeta library received unique molecular identifiers. From the PCR reads, TCRdb called clonotypes with MiXCR, one entry per CDR3 protein. Altogether 450,000 to 600,000 distinct CDR3 sequences are present, over 9.5% being singletons, with the ten largest covering just over 2%. Per germline, CDR1 MNHEY and CDR2 SMNVEV (reference sequence). The CDR3 totals 14 residues. The data stem from a study of T-cell reconstitution after alpha-beta-depleted transplantation in children. General study results and limits: Newly made T cells mostly supplied T-cell counts and diversity one year after transplant. Reports say that about two months after transplant, the alpha-beta T cells came out of several hundred graft clones that had expanded.

The sequences come from PBMCs, collected before TCRalphabeta/CD19-depleted stem cell transplant. This receptor was identified in a child aged 2 to 15 with inherited bone marrow failure, due to receive a stem cell transplant. The chain carries TRBV27 and TRBJ2-2; weak D call: TRBD2 (6 bases). Here the CDR3 reads CAPLRGSNTGELFF. In DNA form, the CDR3 reads TGCGCCCCGCTCCGGGGGTCGAACACCGGGGAGCTGTTTTTT.